These T cell receptor beta chains were read from a single sample in a study of prognosis after radiotherapy for stage I lung cancer. TCRdb independently ran MiXCR on the multiplex PCR reads; one entry per CDR3 protein. The sample includes some 27,000 distinct CDR3 sequences, more than 25% of them seen just once. Sequencing used PBMCs, obtained before or after stereotactic body radiation therapy (not recorded which). All receptors derive from a donor aged 50 or older with non-small cell lung cancer. Both conserved end residues are part of each CDR3. The D gene is left open where the match is weak. A row's size may be missing; if present it is once, few, many or a size class.

j_gene	d_gene	abundance	v_gene	CDR3nt	CDR3aa
TRBJ2-7	-	many	TRBV20-1	TGCAGTGGGCAAAGGGGCCGCTCCTACGAGCAGTACTTC	CSGQRGRSYEQYF
TRBJ2-4	-	once	TRBV9	TGTGCCAGCAGCGTAGGGACGGCCGGGGACATTCAGTACTTC	CASSVGTAGDIQYF
TRBJ1-2	-	many	TRBV30	TGTGCCTGGAGTGTAGGCTACCCTAGCTATGGCTACACCTTC	CAWSVGYPSYGYTF
TRBJ2-7	-	-	TRBV6-1	TGTGCCAGCAGTTATTCCTCCGGGGCCACTACAGACCACGAGCAGTACTTC	CASSYSSGATTDHEQYF
TRBJ1-5	TRBD1	many	TRBV20-1	TGCAGTATCGGACAGGGTAGCAATCAGCCCCAGCATTTT	CSIGQGSNQPQHF
TRBJ1-6	TRBD1	many	TRBV5-4	TGTGCCAGCAGCACCCCGACAGGGGGCAAACTTTCACCCCTCCACTTT	CASSTPTGGKLSPLHF
TRBJ2-5	TRBD1	few	TRBV29-1	TGCAGCGCTCTCGGGACAGGGGGAGAGACCCAGTACTTC	CSALGTGGETQYF
TRBJ1-4	TRBD1	few	TRBV12-3/TRBV12-4	TGTGCCAGCTCTCTTGGGGACAGGGTGGATGAAAAACTGTTTTTT	CASSLGDRVDEKLFF
TRBJ1-5	-	many	TRBV19	TGTGCCAGTAGTGCCGACTTCGGCAATCAGCCCCAGCATTTT	CASSADFGNQPQHF
TRBJ1-1	-	many	TRBV15	TGTGCCACCAGCACGAGGGAGAACACTGAAGCTTTCTTT	CATSTRENTEAFF
TRBJ2-7	TRBD2	once	TRBV6-1	TGTGCCAGCTCTGTGGCTAGCGGGAACTATCAGTACTTC	CASSVASGNYQYF
TRBJ2-5	-	many	TRBV11-2	TGTGCCAGCAGCCCACAAGAGACCCAGTACTTC	CASSPQETQYF
TRBJ2-1	-	many	TRBV5-1	TGCGCCAGCAGCTTGGGGGTCCCAACCTACAATGAGCAGTTCTTC	CASSLGVPTYNEQFF
TRBJ2-7	TRBD2	-	TRBV6-1	TGTGCCAGCAATGGGAGGGAACACTACGAGCAGTACTTC	CASNGREHYEQYF
TRBJ2-1	TRBD1	-	TRBV28	TGTGCCAGCAGGCCAGGGGGTCAGGGGGCTTTCAATGAGCGGTTCTTC	CASRPGGQGAFNERFF
TRBJ1-5	-	many	TRBV2	TGTGCCAGCAGTGAACAGGGAGATCAGCCCCAGCATTTT	CASSEQGDQPQHF
TRBJ2-2	-	many	TRBV3-1	TGTGCCAGCAGCCAAGGTCTAGTCACCGGGGAGCTGTTTTTT	CASSQGLVTGELFF
TRBJ1-2	TRBD1	-	TRBV6-1	TGTGCCAGCAGTGAAGGGACAGGGGGCGCAAAGCCAAGTGGCTACACCTTC	CASSEGTGGAKPSGYTF
TRBJ1-2	TRBD1	-	TRBV7-8	TGTGCCAGCAGCGCCCTCCATCCGGGACAGGGGGTTGGCTACACCTTC	CASSALHPGQGVGYTF